This entry concerns a single TCR beta chain. What it binds is unknown. Participants who had HIV were, without exception, treated in the United States. Trimming pared 3 bases from V and 6 bases from J, leaving 11 bases between. The CDR3 covers 14 residues. The germline V gene has CDR1 MNHEY and CDR2 SMNVEV (reference sequence). Version v3.0 of the immunoSEQ assay ran at survey level. Repertoires were generated with immunoSEQ multiplex PCR, while TCRdb's copy carries only in-frame clones and drops some. The sample carries tens of thousands of clones, around 83% recorded once. The data stem from a study of long-term antiretroviral therapy in people with HIV. As for the study in general: The study's earliest collections predate the 2015 immediate-ART recommendation by about a decade.

Study results and caveats: Collection of the blood took place between the mid-2000s and the late 2010s. The ART regimens in use then may have been less effective than current ones. ART adherence, viral resistance and therapy changes were not recorded.

The TCR sequence derives from a man between 18 and 35 years old with HIV. The V gene is TRBV27, the J gene TRBJ2-2; D is unclear. Here the sequenced sample was unsorted PBMCs, taken 0.1 years before starting antiretroviral therapy. CDR3 amino acids: CASSFSRGPGELFF. In nucleotides, the CDR3 is TGTGCCAGCAGTTTTTCCCGCGGCCCCGGGGAGCTGTTTTTT.